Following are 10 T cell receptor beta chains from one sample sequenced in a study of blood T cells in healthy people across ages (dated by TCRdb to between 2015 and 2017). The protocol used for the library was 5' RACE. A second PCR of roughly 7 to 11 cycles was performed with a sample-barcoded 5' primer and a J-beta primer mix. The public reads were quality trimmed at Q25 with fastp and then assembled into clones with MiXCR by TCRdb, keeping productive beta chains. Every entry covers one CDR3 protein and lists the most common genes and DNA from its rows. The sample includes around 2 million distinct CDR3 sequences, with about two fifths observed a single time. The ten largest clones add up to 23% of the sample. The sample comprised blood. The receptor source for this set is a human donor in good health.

The DNA for the CDR3 is TGTGCCAGCAGTTCGGGGGGGGGACAGGGAAGTAACTATGGCTACACCTTC. Encoded protein: CASSSGGGQGSNYGYTF. The genes are TRBV28 and TRBJ1-2, with 9 nucleotides matching TRBD1. V lost 4 bases to trimming and J lost 1 base; unmatched junction nucleotides: 10. Per germline, CDR1 MDHEN and CDR2 SYDVKM. The CDR3 spans 17 residues.

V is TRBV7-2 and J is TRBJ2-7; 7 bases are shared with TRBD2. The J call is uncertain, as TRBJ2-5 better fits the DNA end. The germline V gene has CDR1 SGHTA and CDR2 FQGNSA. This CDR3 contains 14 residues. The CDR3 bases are TGTGCCAGCAGCCTGGGGGGGAACGCTGAGACCCAGTACTTC. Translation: CASSLGGNAETQYF.

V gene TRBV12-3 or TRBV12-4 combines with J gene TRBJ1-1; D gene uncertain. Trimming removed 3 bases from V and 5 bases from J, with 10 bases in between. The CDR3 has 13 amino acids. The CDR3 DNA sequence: TGTGCCAGCAGTTTTGTGGGATGGACTGAAGCTTTCTTT. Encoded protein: CASSFVGWTEAFF.

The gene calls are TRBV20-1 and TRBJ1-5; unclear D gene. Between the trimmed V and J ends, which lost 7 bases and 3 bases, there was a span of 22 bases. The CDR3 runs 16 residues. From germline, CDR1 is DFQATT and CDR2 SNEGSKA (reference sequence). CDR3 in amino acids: CSVVLAGWGANQPQHF. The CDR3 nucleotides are TGCAGTGTAGTATTAGCGGGATGGGGTGCCAATCAGCCCCAGCATTTT.

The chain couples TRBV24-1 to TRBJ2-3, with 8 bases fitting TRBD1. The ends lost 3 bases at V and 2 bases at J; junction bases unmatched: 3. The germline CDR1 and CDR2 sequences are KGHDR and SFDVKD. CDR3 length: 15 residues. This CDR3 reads CATSDRTGHTDTQYF. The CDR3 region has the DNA TGTGCCACCAGTGATAGGACAGGGCACACAGATACGCAGTATTTT.

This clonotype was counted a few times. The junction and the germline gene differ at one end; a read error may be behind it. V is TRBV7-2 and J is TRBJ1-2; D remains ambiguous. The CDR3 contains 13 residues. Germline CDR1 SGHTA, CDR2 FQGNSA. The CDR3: CAGSRRHAYGYTF. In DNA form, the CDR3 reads TGTGCCGGCAGCCGCCGACATGCCTATGGCTACACCTTC.

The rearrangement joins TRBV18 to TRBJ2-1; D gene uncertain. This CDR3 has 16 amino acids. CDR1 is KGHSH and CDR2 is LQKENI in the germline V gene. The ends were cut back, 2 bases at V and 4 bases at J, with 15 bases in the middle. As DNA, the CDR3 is TGTGCCAGCTCACCAAGAGCTACTATACATTACAATGAGCAGTTCTTC. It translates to CASSPRATIHYNEQFF.

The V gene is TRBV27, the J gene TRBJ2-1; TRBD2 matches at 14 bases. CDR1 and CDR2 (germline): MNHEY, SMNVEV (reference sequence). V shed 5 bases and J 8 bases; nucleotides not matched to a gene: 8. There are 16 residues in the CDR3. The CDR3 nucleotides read TGTGCCAGCAGTCTCGAAGGGACTAGCGGGGGTTATGAGCAGTTCTTC. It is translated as CASSLEGTSGGYEQFF.

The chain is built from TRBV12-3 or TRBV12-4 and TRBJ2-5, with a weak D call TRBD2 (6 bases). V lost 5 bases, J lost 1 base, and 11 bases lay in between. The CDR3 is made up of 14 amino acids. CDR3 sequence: CASSESGFQETQYF. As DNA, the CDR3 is TGTGCCAGCAGTGAAAGCGGGTTCCAAGAGACCCAGTACTTC.

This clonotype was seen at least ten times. CDR3 protein: CASSVGQAGTTFF. DNA of the CDR3: TGTGCCAGCAGCGTAGGGCAGGCGGGGACAACTTTCTTT. The rearrangement uses TRBV9 and TRBJ1-1, with D perhaps TRBD1 (6 bases). The ends were cut back, 0 bases at V and 12 bases at J, with 15 bases in the middle. Germline V gene sequence: CDR1 SGDLS, CDR2 YYNGEE. The CDR3 length is 13 residues.